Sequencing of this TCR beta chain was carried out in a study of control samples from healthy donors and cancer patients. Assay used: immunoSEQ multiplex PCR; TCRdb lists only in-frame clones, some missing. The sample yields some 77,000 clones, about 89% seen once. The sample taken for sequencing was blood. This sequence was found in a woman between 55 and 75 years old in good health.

The CDR3 loop is CASRLAGGANTEAFF. In DNA form, the CDR3 reads TGTGCCAGCAGGTTGGCAGGGGGTGCAAACACTGAAGCTTTCTTT. The V call is TRBV6-5, the J call TRBJ1-1; 7 nucleotides align to TRBD1. Germline CDR1 MNHEY, CDR2 SVGAGI. The trim removed 6 bases at V and 2 bases at J, leaving 9 bases unmatched. The CDR3 spans 15 residues.